This TCR beta chain was documented in a study of blood T cell repertoires in COVID-19. Study-level information: PBMCs, B-cell-depleted T cells, or T cells provided the cDNA or gDNA that made up the material.

The study drew participants aged about 18 to 89 years from around 24 US areas. Participants were placed into cohorts based on the clinical history they reported. Symptom resolution, clearance, or two negative PCRs marked the recovered donors of Cohort 3. Trimming left V 3 bases short and J 0 bases short, with 17 bases between. This CDR3 is 17 amino acids long. Germline V gene lookup returns CDR1 MNHNS and CDR2 SASEGT. The table came from immunoSEQ multiplex PCR; TCRdb's copy has only in-frame clones and leaves some out. The table has some 300,000 clones, 88% seen once. This sequence originates from a woman aged 25-40 years who had recovered from COVID-19. The chain uses TRBV6-1 and TRBJ1-2, with D maybe TRBD1 (6 bases). The sample taken for sequencing was PBMCs or T cells enriched from blood (not recorded which). The CDR3 loop is CASSENFRTAANYGYTF. For the CDR3, the DNA is TGTGCCAGCAGTGAGAACTTCCGGACAGCGGCTAACTATGGCTACACCTTC.